This section outlines one T cell receptor beta chain sequence together with its context. These data originate in a study of blood T cell repertoires in COVID-19. About the research overall: Acute and convalescent COVID-19 specimens originated in the United States, Italy and Spain. T cells, B-cell-depleted T cells, or PBMCs provided the cDNA or gDNA that served as material.

In the authors' methods: From reference gene primer amplification, estimates of nucleated cell counts were derived. Only in-frame clones appear in the TCRdb table, and some are missing; sequencing was by immunoSEQ multiplex PCR. From that table come the V and J calls and clone size; the DNA was used to work out D and trimming. The table shows about 200,000 clones, with approximately 85% occurring only once. The sequence came from a woman older than 75 with acute or convalescent COVID-19. Sequences were obtained from peripheral blood.

The CDR3 reads CASSPNGDYGYTF. CDR3 DNA: TGTGCCAGCTCACCTAACGGAGACTATGGCTACACCTTC. The rearrangement links TRBV18 to TRBJ1-2; the D is unclear. The CDR3 is 13 residues long. The V gene lost 3 bases and the J gene lost 3 bases, with 8 bases spanning the gap. In germline, CDR1 is KGHSH, CDR2 LQKENI.